This T cell receptor (beta chain) was retrieved from a study of shared clonotypes between healthy human individuals. Study results and limitations: Deeper or shallower sequencing was expected to change how clonotypes are shared among donors. Clonotypes which were not shared had lower generation probabilities than clonotypes that all four donors shared. On the whole, naive subsets had larger estimated richness than memory subsets had. Sampling covered nothing but blood. Tissue TCR repertoires likely differ from those found in blood.

The CDR3 consists of 14 residues. The germline CDR1 and CDR2 sequences are SGHVS and FQNEAQ. V dropped 5 bases and J dropped 5; count of bases not matched to a gene: 6. As for this clone: The antigen is not known.

Data came from immunoSEQ multiplex PCR; TCRdb stores just in-frame clones and leaves some out. The data show around 720,000 clones, around three quarters seen once. Sequencing was done on a sample of memory CD4+ T cells sorted from blood. The sample's subset: CD45RA-negative fraction. The chain has TRBV7-8 and TRBJ2-5, with 9 positions matching TRBD1. This receptor was identified in a woman in her twenties or thirties in good health. CDR3 residues: CASSTGTGWETQYF. For the CDR3, the DNA is TGTGCCAGCAGCACCGGGACAGGGTGGGAGACCCAGTACTTC. The entire variable domain, with the rest obtained from reference TRBV7-8 and TRBJ2-5, is as follows: GAGVSQSPRYKVAKRGQDVALRCDPISGHVSLFWYQQALGQGPEFLTYFQNEAQLDKSGLPSDRFFAERPEGSVSTLKIQRTQQEDSAVYLCASSTGTGWETQYFGPGTRLLVL.